A selection of T cell receptor beta chains follows, all from one sample in a study of circulating and synovial CD4+ cells in juvenile arthritis. Libraries were prepared by immunoSEQ multiplex PCR; TCRdb keeps only in-frame clonotypes and omits some of them. The sample has under 35,000 clones, 95% seen once. The sample taken for sequencing was CD4+ T cells from blood. The receptors here all came from a human donor with juvenile idiopathic arthritis. The CDR3 runs from the conserved cysteine through the conserved F or W. Fields, in order: D gene, J gene, V gene, clone size, CDR3 protein, CDR3 DNA. The D gene is left open where the match is weak. Size tells how often a clone was seen (once, few, many) or the class of an expanded clone, and some rows leave it out.

d_gene: TRBD2; j_gene: TRBJ2-7; v_gene: TRBV2; abundance: .; CDR3aa: CASSEGGLADSSYEQYF; CDR3nt: TGTGCCAGCAGTGAAGGGGGACTAGCGGACAGCTCCTACGAGCAGTACTTC
d_gene: TRBD1; j_gene: TRBJ2-5; v_gene: TRBV11-2; abundance: .; CDR3aa: CASSLQGAYGETQYF; CDR3nt: TGTGCCAGCAGCTTACAGGGGGCTTATGGAGAGACCCAGTACTTC
d_gene: TRBD1; j_gene: TRBJ2-3; v_gene: TRBV11-2; abundance: .; CDR3aa: CASSLAGRGPDTQYF; CDR3nt: TGTGCCAGCAGCTTAGCGGGAAGGGGGCCAGATACGCAGTATTTT
d_gene: .; j_gene: TRBJ1-3; v_gene: TRBV28; abundance: .; CDR3aa: CASSKPVLGIYF; CDR3nt: TGTGCCAGCAGTAAACCGGTGCTCGGCATATATTTT
d_gene: .; j_gene: TRBJ2-7; v_gene: TRBV11-3; abundance: .; CDR3aa: CASSPGLIGQVNEQYF; CDR3nt: TGTGCCAGCAGCCCCGGCCTGATTGGGCAGGTGAACGAGCAGTACTTC
d_gene: .; j_gene: TRBJ1-2; v_gene: TRBV28; abundance: .; CDR3aa: CASGEGVGTPYGYTF; CDR3nt: TGTGCCAGCGGCGAGGGGGTCGGGACCCCCTATGGCTACACCTTC
d_gene: .; j_gene: TRBJ1-2; v_gene: TRBV7-9; abundance: once; CDR3aa: CASSLTDMGRGHYGYTF; CDR3nt: TGTGCCAGCAGCTTAACAGATATGGGGCGGGGGCACTATGGCTACACCTTC
d_gene: TRBD1; j_gene: TRBJ1-2; v_gene: TRBV28; abundance: .; CDR3aa: CASSSGQGAWGYTF; CDR3nt: TGTGCCAGCAGTTCCGGACAGGGGGCGTGGGGCTACACCTTC
d_gene: .; j_gene: TRBJ2-1; v_gene: TRBV4-1; abundance: .; CDR3aa: CASSQGLVSYNEQFF; CDR3nt: TGCGCCAGCAGCCAAGGGCTAGTTTCCTACAATGAGCAGTTCTTC
d_gene: .; j_gene: TRBJ1-2; v_gene: TRBV5-6; abundance: .; CDR3aa: CASSLARQDYGYTF; CDR3nt: TGTGCCAGCAGCTTGGCCAGGCAAGACTATGGCTACACCTTC
d_gene: .; j_gene: TRBJ1-3; v_gene: TRBV6-1; abundance: .; CDR3aa: CASKGLQTGGNTIYF; CDR3nt: TGTGCCAGCAAGGGACTCCAAACGGGGGGAAACACCATATATTTT
d_gene: TRBD1; j_gene: TRBJ1-1; v_gene: TRBV4-1; abundance: once; CDR3aa: CASSQEHRGKTEAFF; CDR3nt: TGCGCCAGCAGCCAGGAACACAGGGGTAAGACTGAAGCTTTCTTT
d_gene: .; j_gene: TRBJ2-5; v_gene: TRBV5-1; abundance: once; CDR3aa: CASSAQETQYF; CDR3nt: TGCGCCAGCAGCGCGCAAGAGACCCAGTACTTC
d_gene: .; j_gene: TRBJ1-3; v_gene: TRBV7-2; abundance: once; CDR3aa: CASSSTSRRGEDTIYF; CDR3nt: TGTGCCAGCAGCTCCACCAGCCGGAGGGGTGAGGACACCATATATTTT
d_gene: .; j_gene: TRBJ2-3; v_gene: TRBV25-1; abundance: .; CDR3aa: CASSGTYTDTQYF; CDR3nt: TGTGCCAGCAGCGGGACATACACAGATACGCAGTATTTT
d_gene: TRBD1; j_gene: TRBJ2-5; v_gene: TRBV7-6; abundance: .; CDR3aa: CASSRDRGQETQYF; CDR3nt: TGTGCCAGCAGCCGGGACAGGGGGCAGGAGACCCAGTACTTC
d_gene: TRBD2; j_gene: TRBJ2-3; v_gene: TRBV9; abundance: .; CDR3aa: CASTRGREQYF; CDR3nt: TGTGCCAGCACCCGAGGGAGGGAGCAGTATTTT
d_gene: .; j_gene: TRBJ2-7; v_gene: TRBV6-6; abundance: .; CDR3aa: CASSFGEQYF; CDR3nt: TGTGCCAGCAGTTTCGGCGAGCAGTACTTC
d_gene: .; j_gene: TRBJ2-7; v_gene: TRBV7-9; abundance: .; CDR3aa: CASSPIYEQYF; CDR3nt: TGTGCCAGCAGCCCCATTTACGAGCAGTACTTC
d_gene: .; j_gene: TRBJ1-5; v_gene: TRBV25-1; abundance: .; CDR3aa: CASSESGLAGQQPQHF; CDR3nt: TGTGCCAGCAGTGAATCGGGACTGGCAGGGCAACAGCCCCAGCATTTT
d_gene: .; j_gene: TRBJ1-1; v_gene: TRBV6-1; abundance: .; CDR3aa: CASSDPWRDTEAFF; CDR3nt: TGTGCCAGCAGTGACCCCTGGAGAGACACTGAAGCTTTCTTT
d_gene: TRBD2; j_gene: TRBJ2-1; v_gene: TRBV5-8; abundance: .; CDR3aa: CASSLVLAGEGEQFF; CDR3nt: TGTGCCAGCAGCTTGGTGCTAGCGGGGGAAGGGGAGCAGTTCTTC
d_gene: .; j_gene: TRBJ1-3; v_gene: TRBV6-1; abundance: few; CDR3aa: CASQTGYSGNTIYF; CDR3nt: TGTGCCAGCCAAACAGGTTACTCTGGAAACACCATATATTTT
d_gene: TRBD2; j_gene: TRBJ2-7; v_gene: TRBV27; abundance: .; CDR3aa: CASSSKGTSGGYEQYF; CDR3nt: TGTGCCAGCAGTTCAAAAGGGACTAGCGGGGGGTACGAGCAGTACTTC
d_gene: .; j_gene: TRBJ2-7; v_gene: TRBV5-1; abundance: .; CDR3aa: CASSSSSYEQYF; CDR3nt: TGCGCCAGCAGCTCTTCGTCCTACGAGCAGTACTTC
d_gene: TRBD1; j_gene: TRBJ2-2; v_gene: TRBV7-3; abundance: .; CDR3aa: CASSRTGVVGELFF; CDR3nt: TGTGCCAGCAGCCGGACAGGGGTGGTCGGGGAGCTGTTTTTT